This T cell receptor (beta chain) was sequenced in a study of fetal regulatory T cell absence and autoimmunity. Study as a whole: IPEX patients had exocrine pancreas autoimmunity without clinical diabetes. Study findings and constraints: Compared with cord blood, pancreas showed oligoclonal TCR enrichment, some clones over 80-fold.

The germline V gene encodes CDR1 SGHDN and CDR2 FVKESK. The CDR3 is 15 residues long. V lost 4 bases, J lost 3 bases, and 4 bases stayed unmatched. This clone showed up just a few times. Its target is unknown. Sequencing was at survey level. Produced via immunoSEQ multiplex PCR; TCRdb's table is partial and in-frame only. The data show approximately 46,000 clones, roughly 80% seen once. This rearrangement joins TRBV14 to TRBJ2-3; TRBD2 agrees at 10 bases. Input material: cord blood. This TCR derives from a newborn boy with IPEX syndrome. This CDR3 reads CASSLTSGWTDTQYF. CDR3 bases: TGTGCCAGCAGCCTGACTAGCGGGTGGACAGATACGCAGTATTTT.